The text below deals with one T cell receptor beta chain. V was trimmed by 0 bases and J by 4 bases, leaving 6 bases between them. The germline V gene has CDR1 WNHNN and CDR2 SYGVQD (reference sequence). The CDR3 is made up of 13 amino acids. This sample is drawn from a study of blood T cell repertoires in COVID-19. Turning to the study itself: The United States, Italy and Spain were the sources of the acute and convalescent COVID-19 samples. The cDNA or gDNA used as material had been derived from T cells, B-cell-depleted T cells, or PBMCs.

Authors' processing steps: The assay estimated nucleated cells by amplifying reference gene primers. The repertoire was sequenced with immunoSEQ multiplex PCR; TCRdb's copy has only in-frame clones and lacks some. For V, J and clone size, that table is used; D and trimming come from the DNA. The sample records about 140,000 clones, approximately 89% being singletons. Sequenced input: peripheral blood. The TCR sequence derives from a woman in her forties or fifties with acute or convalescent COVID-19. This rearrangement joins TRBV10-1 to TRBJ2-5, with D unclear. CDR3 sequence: CASSESGRETQYF. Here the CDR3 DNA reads TGCGCCAGCAGTGAGTCGGGCAGAGAGACCCAGTACTTC.